This T cell receptor (beta chain) was sequenced in a study of T-cell memory formation after mild COVID-19. Study-wide background: The TCR clusters were mostly specific to one donor. General observations from the study: CD4+ bias marked clones expanding day 15 to 37, unlike balanced contracting clones. The main location of contracting CD4+ clones was CM and EM, and that of contracting CD8+ clones was EMRA.

This clonotype was seen only a few times. Antigen specificity is unknown. Losses at the gene ends were 0 bases for V and 4 bases for J; bases not matched to a gene: 6. The CDR3 loop spans 16 amino acids. CDR1 and CDR2 (germline): SGHKS, YYEKEE (reference sequence). Constant-segment primers served in 5'RACE that generated TCR alpha and TCR beta cDNA libraries bearing sample barcodes and UMIs. TCRdb recomputed calls from the 5' RACE reads with MiXCR, one row per CDR3 protein. The sample yields hundreds of thousands of distinct CDR3 sequences, 15% to 17% seen once. The V gene is TRBV5-5, the J gene TRBJ2-3, with TRBD1 matching 9 bases. The TCR originated in an adult woman who had mild COVID-19 (a few samples of this study predate the infection). Cell type and time point are not known. Sequencing was performed on PBMCs or a T cell subset sorted from them (not recorded which). CDR3 sequence (DNA): TGTGCCAGCAGCTTGGGACAGGGGGAACGAGCAGATACGCAGTATTTT. Translation: CASSLGQGERADTQYF.